This T cell receptor (beta chain) was profiled in a study of T cell responses to AZD1222 COVID-19 vaccine. The data were produced by immunoSEQ multiplex PCR, yet TCRdb's version contains in-frame clones alone and is incomplete. The table shows approximately 260,000 clones, with approximately 93% occurring only once. Study results and limitations: The sample set comprised mostly white British donors with more females, and clonal diversity was possibly underestimated. Only after the peak T cell response were repertoires sampled.

Concerning this clone itself: Its antigen is unknown.

The V gene end was trimmed by 8 bases and the J gene end by 2 bases; junction bases not matched to a gene: 11. The V gene's germline CDR1 is SQVTM and CDR2 ANQGSEA. The CDR3 has 14 amino acids. The rearrangement uses TRBV29-1 and TRBJ2-5, with 7 bases fitting TRBD1. This specimen was peripheral blood, taken on day 0 of AZD1222 vaccination. This clonotype was obtained from an adult in good health. CDR3 amino acids: CSTRTGTAQETQYF. CDR3 coding DNA: TGCAGCACCCGAACCGGGACAGCTCAAGAGACCCAGTACTTC.